The following is a T cell receptor beta chain sequence with its context. Per the original methods: Researchers report that nucleated cell counts were estimated from reference gene primer amplification. Clones were read by immunoSEQ multiplex PCR, and TCRdb kept only the in-frame ones, dropping some. V and J calls and clone size follow that table, whereas D and trimming were derived from the DNA. The top ten clones hold approximately 2.3% of a sample with tens of thousands of clones, about nine tenths of them seen once. The V gene's germline CDR1 is SGDLS and CDR2 YYNGEE. The length of the CDR3 is 16 residues. The junction had 11 bases not matched to a gene; V was cut back by 0 bases and J by 8 bases. The data originate from a study of blood T cell repertoires in COVID-19. At the level of the study: Italy, Spain and the United States were the sources of the convalescent and acute COVID-19 samples. PBMCs, B-cell-depleted T cells, or T cells were the source of the cDNA or gDNA that made up the material.

This TCR came from a man in his 60s with acute or convalescent COVID-19. Sequencing input: peripheral blood. The chain employs TRBV9 and TRBJ2-1; 7 positions match TRBD2. CDR3 nucleotides: TGTGCCAGCAGCGTAGGTCTTCGACTAGCTTTTGATGAGCAGTTCTTC. As protein: CASSVGLRLAFDEQFF.